The T cell receptor (beta chain) described here comes from a study of blood T cell repertoires in COVID-19. Overall study: From T cells, B-cell-depleted T cells, or PBMCs came the material, which was cDNA or gDNA.

Clones were read by immunoSEQ multiplex PCR, and TCRdb kept only the in-frame ones, dropping some. The sample shows about 320,000 clones, 85% of them seen only once. All enrollees were about 18 to 89 years old and from around 25 US areas. The CDR3 totals 15 residues. Trimming cost V 6 bases and J 2 bases; bases outside gene matches: 9. Per germline, CDR1 SGHTA and CDR2 FQGNSA. The chain uses TRBV7-2 and TRBJ1-2; TRBD1 agrees at 7 bases. The TCR originated in a woman under 40 who had been exposed to COVID-19. Sequencing was carried out using PBMCs or T cells enriched from blood (not recorded which). The CDR3 region is CASRPTATGNYGYTF. In DNA, the CDR3 is TGTGCCAGCAGGCCAACCGCGACAGGGAACTATGGCTACACCTTC.